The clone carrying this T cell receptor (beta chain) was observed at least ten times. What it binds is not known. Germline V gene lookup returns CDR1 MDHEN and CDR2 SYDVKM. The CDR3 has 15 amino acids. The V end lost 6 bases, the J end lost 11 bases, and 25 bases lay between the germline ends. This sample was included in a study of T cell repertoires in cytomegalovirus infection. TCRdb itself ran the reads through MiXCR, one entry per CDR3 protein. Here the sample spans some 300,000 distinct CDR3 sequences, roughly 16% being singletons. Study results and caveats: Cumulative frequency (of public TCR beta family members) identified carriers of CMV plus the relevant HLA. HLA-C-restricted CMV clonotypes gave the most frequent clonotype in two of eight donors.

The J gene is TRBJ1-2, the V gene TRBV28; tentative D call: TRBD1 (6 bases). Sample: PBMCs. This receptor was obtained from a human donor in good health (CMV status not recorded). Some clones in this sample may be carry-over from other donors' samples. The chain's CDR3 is CASSAAGGAGGPYTF. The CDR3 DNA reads TGTGCCAGCAGCGCCGCCGGGGGCGCGGGGGGTCCGTACACCTTC.